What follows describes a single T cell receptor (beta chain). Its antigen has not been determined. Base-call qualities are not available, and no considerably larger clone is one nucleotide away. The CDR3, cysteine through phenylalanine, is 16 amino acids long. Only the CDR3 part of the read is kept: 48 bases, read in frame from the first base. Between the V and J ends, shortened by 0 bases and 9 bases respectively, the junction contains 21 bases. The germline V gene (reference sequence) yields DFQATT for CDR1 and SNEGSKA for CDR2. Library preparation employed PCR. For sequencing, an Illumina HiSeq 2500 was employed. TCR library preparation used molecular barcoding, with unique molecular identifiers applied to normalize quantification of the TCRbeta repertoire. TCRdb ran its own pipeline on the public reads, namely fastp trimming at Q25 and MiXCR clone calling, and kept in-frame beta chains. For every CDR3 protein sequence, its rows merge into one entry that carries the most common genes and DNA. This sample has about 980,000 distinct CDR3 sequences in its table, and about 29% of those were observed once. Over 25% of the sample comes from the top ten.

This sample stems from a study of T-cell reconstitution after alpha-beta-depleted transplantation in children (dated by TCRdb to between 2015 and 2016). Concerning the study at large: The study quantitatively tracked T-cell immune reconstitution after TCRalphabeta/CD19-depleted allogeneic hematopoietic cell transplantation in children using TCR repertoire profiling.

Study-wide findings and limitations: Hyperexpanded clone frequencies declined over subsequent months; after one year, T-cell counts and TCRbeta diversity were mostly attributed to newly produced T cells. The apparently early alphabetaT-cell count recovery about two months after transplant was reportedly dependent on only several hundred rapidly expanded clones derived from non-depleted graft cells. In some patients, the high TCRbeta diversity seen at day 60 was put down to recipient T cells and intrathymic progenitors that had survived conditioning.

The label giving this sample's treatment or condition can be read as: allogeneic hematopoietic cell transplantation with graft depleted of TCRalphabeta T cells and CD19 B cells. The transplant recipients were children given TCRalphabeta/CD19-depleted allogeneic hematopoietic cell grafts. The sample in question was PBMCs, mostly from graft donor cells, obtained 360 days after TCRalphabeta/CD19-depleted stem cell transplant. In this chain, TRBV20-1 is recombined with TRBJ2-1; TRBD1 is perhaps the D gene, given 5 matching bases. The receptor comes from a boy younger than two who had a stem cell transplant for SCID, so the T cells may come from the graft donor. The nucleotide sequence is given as TGCAGTGCTAGAGAACAGGCAAAATATGCTTTCAGTGAGCAGTTCTTC. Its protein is CSAREQAKYAFSEQFF.